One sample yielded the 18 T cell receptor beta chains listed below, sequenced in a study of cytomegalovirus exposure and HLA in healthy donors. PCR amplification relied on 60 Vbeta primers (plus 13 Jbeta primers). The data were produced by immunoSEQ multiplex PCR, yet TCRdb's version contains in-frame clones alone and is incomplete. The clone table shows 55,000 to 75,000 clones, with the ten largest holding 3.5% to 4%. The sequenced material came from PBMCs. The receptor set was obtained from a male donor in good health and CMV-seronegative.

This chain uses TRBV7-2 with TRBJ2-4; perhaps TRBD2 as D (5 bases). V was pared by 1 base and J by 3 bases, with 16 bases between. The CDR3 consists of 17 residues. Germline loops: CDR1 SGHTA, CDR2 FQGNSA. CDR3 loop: CASSLVLGVLGKNIQYF. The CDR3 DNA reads TGTGCCAGCAGCTTAGTTCTCGGGGTTTTAGGCAAAAACATTCAGTACTTC.

This CDR3 is CASSLGRAETQYF. CDR3 bases: TGCGCCAGCAGCCTGGGCAGGGCGGAGACCCAGTACTTC. The chain joins TRBV4-3 to TRBJ2-5, with D possibly being TRBD1 (5 bases). The CDR3 runs 13 residues. V lost 4 bases and J lost 5, with 11 bases in between. Germline CDR1 and CDR2: LGHNA and YSLEER.

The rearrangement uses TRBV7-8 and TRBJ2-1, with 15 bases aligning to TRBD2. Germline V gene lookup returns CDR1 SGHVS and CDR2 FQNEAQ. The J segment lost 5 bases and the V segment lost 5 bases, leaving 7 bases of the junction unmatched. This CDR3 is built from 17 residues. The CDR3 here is CASSHGTSGGLDNEQFF. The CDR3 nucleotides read TGTGCCAGCAGCCACGGGACTAGCGGGGGGCTGGACAATGAGCAGTTCTTC.

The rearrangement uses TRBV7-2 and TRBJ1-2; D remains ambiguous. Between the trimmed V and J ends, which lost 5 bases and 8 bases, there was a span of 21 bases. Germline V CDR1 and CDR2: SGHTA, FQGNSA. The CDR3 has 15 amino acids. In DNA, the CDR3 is TGTGCCAGCAGCGTTGACGCAGGCCCGGGGAGGGGCTACACCTTC. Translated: CASSVDAGPGRGYTF. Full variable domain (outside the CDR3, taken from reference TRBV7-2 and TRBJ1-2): GAGVSQSPSNKVTEKGKDVELRCDPISGHTALYWYRQSLGQGLEFLIYFQGNSAPDKSGLPSDRFSAERTGGSVSTLTIQRTQQEDSAVYLCASSVDAGPGRGYTFGSGTRLTVV.

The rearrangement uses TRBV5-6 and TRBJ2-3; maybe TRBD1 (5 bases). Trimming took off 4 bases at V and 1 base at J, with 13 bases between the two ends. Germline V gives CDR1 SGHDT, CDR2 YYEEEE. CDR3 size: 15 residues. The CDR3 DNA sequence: TGTGCCAGCAGCCCCCCAGGGAAGGGCACAGATACGCAGTATTTT. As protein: CASSPPGKGTDTQYF.

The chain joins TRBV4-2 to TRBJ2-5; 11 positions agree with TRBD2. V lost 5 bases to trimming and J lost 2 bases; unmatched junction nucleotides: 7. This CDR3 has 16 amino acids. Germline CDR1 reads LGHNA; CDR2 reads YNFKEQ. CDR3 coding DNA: TGTGCCAGCAGCACCCCGGGACTAGCGGAACAAGAGACCCAGTACTTC. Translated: CASSTPGLAEQETQYF.

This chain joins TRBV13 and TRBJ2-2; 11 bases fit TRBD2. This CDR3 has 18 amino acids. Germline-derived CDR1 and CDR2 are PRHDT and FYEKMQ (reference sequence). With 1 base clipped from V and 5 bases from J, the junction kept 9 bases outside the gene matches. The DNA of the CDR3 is TGTGCCAGCAGCTTAGAAGGCCTAGCGGGGGGACCAACCGGGGAGCTGTTTTTT. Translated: CASSLEGLAGGPTGELFF.

Written as DNA, the CDR3 is TGTGCCAGCAGCCATACACAGGGGGTTACTGGAAACACCATATATTTT. It is translated as CASSHTQGVTGNTIYF. The V gene is TRBV14, the J gene TRBJ1-3; 8 nucleotides match TRBD1. V shed 3 bases and J 2 bases; nucleotides not matched to a gene: 6. Germline CDR1 reads SGHDN; CDR2 reads FVKESK. This CDR3 is 16 amino acids long. The full variable domain, with the rest looked up from reference TRBV14 and TRBJ1-3, is EAGVTQFPSHSVIEKGQTVTLRCDPISGHDNLYWYRRVMGKEIKFLLHFVKESKQDESGMPNNRFLAERTGGTYSTLKVQPAELEDSGVYFCASSHTQGVTGNTIYFGEGSWLTVV.

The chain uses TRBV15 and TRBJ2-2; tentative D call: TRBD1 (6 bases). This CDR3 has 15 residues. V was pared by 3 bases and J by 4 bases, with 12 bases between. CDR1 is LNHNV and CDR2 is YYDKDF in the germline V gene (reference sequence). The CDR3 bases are TGTGCCACCAGCAGGGGACAAGGGGGCACCGGGGAGCTGTTTTTT. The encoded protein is CATSRGQGGTGELFF.

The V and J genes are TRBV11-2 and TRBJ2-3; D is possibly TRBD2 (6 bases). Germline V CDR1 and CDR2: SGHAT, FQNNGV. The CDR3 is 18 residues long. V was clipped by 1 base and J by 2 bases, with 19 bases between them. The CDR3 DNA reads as TGTGCCAGCAGCTTAGGACGAGGCGCGGGATATACCACAGATACGCAGTATTTT. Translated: CASSLGRGAGYTTDTQYF.

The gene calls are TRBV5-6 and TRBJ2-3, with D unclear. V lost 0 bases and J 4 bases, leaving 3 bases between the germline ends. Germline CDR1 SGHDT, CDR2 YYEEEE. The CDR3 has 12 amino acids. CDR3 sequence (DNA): TGTGCCAGCAGCTTGGCCGCAGATACGCAGTATTTT. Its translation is CASSLAADTQYF.

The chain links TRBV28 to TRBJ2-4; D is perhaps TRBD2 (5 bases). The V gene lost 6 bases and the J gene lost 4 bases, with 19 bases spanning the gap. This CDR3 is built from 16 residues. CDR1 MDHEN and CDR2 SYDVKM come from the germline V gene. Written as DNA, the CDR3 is TGTGCCAGCAGGCCTAGCCGGGATTCCATTAAAAACATTCAGTACTTC. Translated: CASRPSRDSIKNIQYF.

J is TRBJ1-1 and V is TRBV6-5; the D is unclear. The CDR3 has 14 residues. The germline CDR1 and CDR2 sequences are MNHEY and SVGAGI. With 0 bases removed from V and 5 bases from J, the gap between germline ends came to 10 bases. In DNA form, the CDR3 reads TGTGCCAGCAGTTACTCTCGGGGTAGGACTGAAGCTTTCTTT. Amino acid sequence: CASSYSRGRTEAFF.

CDR3 nucleotide sequence: TGTGCCAGCAGTTTGACAGGGACCTACGAGCAGTACTTC. Translating it yields CASSLTGTYEQYF. The V and J genes are TRBV27 and TRBJ2-7; 7 bases map to TRBD1. CDR3 size: 13 residues. Germline lookup yields CDR1 MNHEY and CDR2 SMNVEV (reference sequence). V trimming: 3 bases; J trimming: 2 bases; junction bases outside the gene matches: 1.

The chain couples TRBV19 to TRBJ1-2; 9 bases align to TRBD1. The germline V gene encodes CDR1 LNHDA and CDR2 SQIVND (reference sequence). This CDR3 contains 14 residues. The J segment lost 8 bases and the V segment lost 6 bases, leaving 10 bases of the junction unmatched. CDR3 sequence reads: CASSTAGTGRGYTF. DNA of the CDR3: TGTGCCAGTAGCACGGCCGGGACAGGGAGGGGCTACACCTTC.

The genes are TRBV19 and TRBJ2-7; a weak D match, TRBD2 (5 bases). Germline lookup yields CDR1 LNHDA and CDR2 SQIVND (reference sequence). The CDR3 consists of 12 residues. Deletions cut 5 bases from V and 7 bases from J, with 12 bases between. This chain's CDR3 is CASSGRDEEQYF. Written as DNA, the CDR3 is TGTGCCAGTAGTGGTCGGGATGAAGAGCAGTACTTC. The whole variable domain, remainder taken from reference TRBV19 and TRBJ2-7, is DGGITQSPKYLFRKEGQNVTLSCEQNLNHDAMYWYRQDPGQGLRLIYYSQIVNDFQKGDIAEGYSVSREKKESFPLTVTSAQKNPTAFYLCASSGRDEEQYFGPGTRLTVT.

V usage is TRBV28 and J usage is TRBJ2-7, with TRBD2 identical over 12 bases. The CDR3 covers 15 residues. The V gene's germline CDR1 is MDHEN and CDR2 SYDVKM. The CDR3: CVTRLAGGPGGEQYF. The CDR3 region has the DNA TGTGTCACGAGGCTAGCGGGAGGGCCCGGGGGTGAGCAGTACTTC.

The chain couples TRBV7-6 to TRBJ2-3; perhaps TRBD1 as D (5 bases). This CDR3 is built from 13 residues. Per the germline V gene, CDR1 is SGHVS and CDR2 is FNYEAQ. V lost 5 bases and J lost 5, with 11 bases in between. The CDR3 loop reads CASSPGSLDTQYF. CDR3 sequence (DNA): TGTGCCAGCAGCCCAGGGTCCCTAGATACGCAGTATTTT.